The source of this T cell receptor (beta chain) is a study of blood T cell repertoires in COVID-19. V lost 5 bases and J lost 6; bases outside the gene matches: 4. Germline-derived CDR1 and CDR2 are KGHSH and LQKENI. This CDR3 is 15 amino acids long. Original methodology: Cell counts per sample came from amplifying reference gene primers. This table comes from immunoSEQ multiplex PCR, and its TCRdb copy is limited to in-frame clones, with some not included. V, J and clone size are taken as reported in that table, and D and trimming were inferred from the DNA itself. The sample lists some 49,000 clones, 65% to 90% occurring once.

The source material was peripheral blood. This receptor was taken from a human donor in a cohort sampled during active COVID-19. This chain uses TRBV18 with TRBJ2-3, with 14 bases fitting TRBD2. CDR3 amino acids: CASSAGLAGVDTQYF. The CDR3 bases are TGTGCCAGCTCAGCGGGACTAGCGGGAGTTGATACGCAGTATTTT.